A selection of T cell receptor beta chains follows, all from one sample in a study of blood T cell repertoires in COVID-19. This table comes from immunoSEQ multiplex PCR, and its TCRdb copy is limited to in-frame clones, with some not included. There are approximately 230,000 clones in the sample; around 87% occur only once, and about 6% lies in the top ten. The sequencing sample was made of PBMCs or T cells enriched from blood (not recorded which). The receptors come from a woman aged 25 to 39 with acute COVID-19. Both conserved end residues are part of each CDR3. Each record gives: J gene, V gene, clone size, D gene, CDR3 protein, CDR3 DNA. A D gene is named only where the DNA matches it firmly. Clone size is given for some rows only: seen once, a few or many times, or a class if the clone is expanded.

j_call: TRBJ1-4
v_call: TRBV12-3/TRBV12-4
clone_size: -
d_call: -
cdr3_aa: CASSSHMVEKLFF
cdr3_nt: TGTGCCAGCAGTTCCCACATGGTGGAAAAACTGTTTTTT

j_call: TRBJ1-1
v_call: TRBV27
clone_size: -
d_call: TRBD1
cdr3_aa: CASAPRAGGLGTEAFF
cdr3_nt: TGTGCCAGCGCCCCCCGGGCAGGGGGCTTAGGAACTGAAGCTTTCTTT

j_call: TRBJ2-5
v_call: TRBV5-4
clone_size: -
d_call: -
cdr3_aa: CASSLEGGGDETQYF
cdr3_nt: TGTGCCAGCAGCTTGGAGGGGGGGGGTGACGAGACCCAGTACTTC

j_call: TRBJ1-2
v_call: TRBV5-1
clone_size: once
d_call: TRBD1
cdr3_aa: CASSLAQRQGDGYTF
cdr3_nt: TGCGCCAGCAGCTTGGCCCAAAGACAGGGGGATGGCTACACCTTC

j_call: TRBJ1-4
v_call: TRBV28
clone_size: -
d_call: -
cdr3_aa: CASSTATRGGDEKLFF
cdr3_nt: TGTGCCAGCAGCACTGCCACTAGGGGGGGGGATGAAAAACTGTTTTTT

j_call: TRBJ1-2
v_call: TRBV2
clone_size: -
d_call: -
cdr3_aa: CASSEIGAYGYTF
cdr3_nt: TGTGCCAGCAGTGAAATTGGGGCCTATGGCTACACCTTC

j_call: TRBJ2-1
v_call: TRBV4-1
clone_size: -
d_call: TRBD2
cdr3_aa: CASSQLSSGPNNEQFF
cdr3_nt: TGCGCCAGCAGCCAACTTTCTAGCGGGCCTAACAATGAGCAGTTCTTC

j_call: TRBJ2-7
v_call: TRBV20-1
clone_size: -
d_call: -
cdr3_aa: CSASPAAEASYEQYF
cdr3_nt: TGCAGTGCTAGTCCTGCGGCGGAGGCTTCCTACGAGCAGTACTTC

j_call: TRBJ1-2
v_call: TRBV5-1
clone_size: -
d_call: -
cdr3_aa: CASSYAGSDGYTF
cdr3_nt: TGCGCCAGCTCTTACGCGGGTTCGGATGGCTACACCTTC

j_call: TRBJ2-5
v_call: TRBV7-3
clone_size: -
d_call: TRBD2
cdr3_aa: CASSSGGAVETQYF
cdr3_nt: TGTGCCAGCAGCAGCGGGGGGGCCGTGGAGACCCAGTACTTC

j_call: TRBJ2-5
v_call: TRBV7-3
clone_size: once
d_call: -
cdr3_aa: CASSPSGSARETQYF
cdr3_nt: TGTGCCAGCAGCCCGTCGGGTTCGGCAAGGGAGACCCAGTACTTC

j_call: TRBJ2-1
v_call: TRBV6-4
clone_size: -
d_call: -
cdr3_aa: CASSDAAWNNEQFF
cdr3_nt: TGTGCCAGCAGTGACGCGGCGTGGAACAATGAGCAGTTCTTC

j_call: TRBJ2-5
v_call: TRBV4-1
clone_size: -
d_call: -
cdr3_aa: CASSQESGALKTQYF
cdr3_nt: TGCGCCAGCAGCCAAGAAAGTGGGGCTTTGAAGACCCAGTACTTC

j_call: TRBJ1-5
v_call: TRBV5-5
clone_size: -
d_call: TRBD1
cdr3_aa: CASSRTGTQSQPQHF
cdr3_nt: TGTGCCAGCAGCCGGACAGGAACCCAGAGTCAGCCCCAGCATTTT

j_call: TRBJ1-5
v_call: TRBV20-1
clone_size: -
d_call: -
cdr3_aa: CSASPGNQPQHF
cdr3_nt: TGCAGTGCTAGTCCAGGCAATCAGCCCCAGCATTTT

j_call: TRBJ2-7
v_call: TRBV3-1/TRBV3-2
clone_size: -
d_call: TRBD1
cdr3_aa: CASSPKGGRYEQYF
cdr3_nt: TGTGCCAGCAGCCCGAAAGGGGGCAGGTACGAGCAGTACTTC

j_call: TRBJ2-7
v_call: TRBV29-1
clone_size: -
d_call: TRBD1
cdr3_aa: CSGWTGTPYEQYF
cdr3_nt: TGCAGCGGATGGACAGGGACCCCCTACGAGCAGTACTTC

j_call: TRBJ1-2
v_call: TRBV27
clone_size: -
d_call: -
cdr3_aa: CASRATANYGYTF
cdr3_nt: TGTGCCAGCAGAGCGACGGCGAACTATGGCTACACCTTC

j_call: TRBJ2-7
v_call: TRBV6-1
clone_size: -
d_call: -
cdr3_aa: CASSELEGAAYEQYF
cdr3_nt: TGTGCCAGCAGTGAATTGGAGGGGGCCGCCTACGAGCAGTACTTC

j_call: TRBJ1-3
v_call: TRBV27
clone_size: -
d_call: -
cdr3_aa: CASSPIFRGSSGNTIYF
cdr3_nt: TGTGCCAGCAGCCCCATCTTCAGGGGATCTTCTGGAAACACCATATATTTT

j_call: TRBJ1-6
v_call: TRBV5-1
clone_size: -
d_call: -
cdr3_aa: CASSPRVSYNSPLHF
cdr3_nt: TGCGCCAGCAGTCCGCGGGTTTCCTATAATTCACCCCTCCACTTT

j_call: TRBJ2-1
v_call: TRBV4-1
clone_size: -
d_call: TRBD2
cdr3_aa: CASSQPGLAGINEQFF
cdr3_nt: TGCGCCAGCAGCCAACCGGGACTAGCGGGAATTAATGAGCAGTTCTTC

j_call: TRBJ2-1
v_call: TRBV19
clone_size: -
d_call: TRBD2
cdr3_aa: CASSALAGGYNEQFF
cdr3_nt: TGTGCCAGTAGTGCCTTAGCGGGGGGGTACAATGAGCAGTTCTTC

j_call: TRBJ2-7
v_call: TRBV11-2
clone_size: -
d_call: TRBD2
cdr3_aa: CASSTGLAGGHEQYF
cdr3_nt: TGTGCCAGCAGCACTGGGCTAGCGGGTGGGCACGAGCAGTACTTC

j_call: TRBJ2-7
v_call: TRBV6-1
clone_size: -
d_call: TRBD1
cdr3_aa: CASSERDRGSEQYF
cdr3_nt: TGTGCCAGCAGTGAACGGGACAGGGGATCCGAGCAGTACTTC

j_call: TRBJ2-7
v_call: TRBV28
clone_size: -
d_call: TRBD1
cdr3_aa: CASSSLHGTAGVPEQYF
cdr3_nt: TGTGCCAGCAGTTCCCTCCATGGGACAGCTGGGGTTCCCGAGCAGTACTTC

j_call: TRBJ2-7
v_call: TRBV6-5
clone_size: -
d_call: -
cdr3_aa: CASSYSPGQGSYEQYF
cdr3_nt: TGTGCCAGCAGTTACAGTCCGGGACAAGGCTCCTACGAGCAGTACTTC

j_call: TRBJ1-2
v_call: TRBV2
clone_size: -
d_call: -
cdr3_aa: CASSEDRDTNYGYTF
cdr3_nt: TGTGCCAGCAGTGAAGACCGGGACACCAACTATGGCTACACCTTC

j_call: TRBJ2-3
v_call: TRBV28
clone_size: -
d_call: -
cdr3_aa: CASSGAFGAADTQYF
cdr3_nt: TGTGCCAGCAGTGGGGCTTTTGGGGCGGCAGATACGCAGTATTTT

j_call: TRBJ1-2
v_call: TRBV12-3/TRBV12-4
clone_size: once
d_call: TRBD1
cdr3_aa: CASSRDRAYGYTF
cdr3_nt: TGTGCCAGCAGTCGTGACAGGGCCTATGGCTACACCTTC

j_call: TRBJ1-5
v_call: TRBV7-8
clone_size: -
d_call: -
cdr3_aa: CASSLSGTSNQPQHF
cdr3_nt: TGTGCCAGCAGCTTGTCCGGGACTTCCAATCAGCCCCAGCATTTT

j_call: TRBJ2-7
v_call: TRBV18
clone_size: -
d_call: TRBD2
cdr3_aa: CASSPLVAPITSGRGYEQYF
cdr3_nt: TGTGCCAGCTCACCCTTAGTCGCTCCTATAACTAGCGGGAGAGGCTACGAGCAGTACTTC

j_call: TRBJ1-2
v_call: TRBV2
clone_size: -
d_call: -
cdr3_aa: CASRGSDGKQGGYTF
cdr3_nt: TGTGCCAGCAGGGGGTCGGACGGAAAGCAGGGTGGCTACACCTTC

j_call: TRBJ2-1
v_call: TRBV7-3
clone_size: few
d_call: -
cdr3_aa: CASSLARVAGNEQFF
cdr3_nt: TGTGCCAGCAGCTTAGCGAGGGTAGCAGGCAATGAGCAGTTCTTC

j_call: TRBJ1-1
v_call: TRBV9
clone_size: -
d_call: -
cdr3_aa: CASSLRGNTEAFF
cdr3_nt: TGTGCCAGCAGCCTCAGGGGTAACACTGAAGCTTTCTTT

j_call: TRBJ1-2
v_call: TRBV11-2
clone_size: -
d_call: -
cdr3_aa: CASRGLVYRGYTF
cdr3_nt: TGTGCCAGCAGGGGCTTGGTTTACAGGGGCTACACCTTC

j_call: TRBJ2-3
v_call: TRBV5-4
clone_size: -
d_call: -
cdr3_aa: CASSLAPDTQYF
cdr3_nt: TGTGCCAGCAGCTTGGCCCCGGATACGCAGTATTTT

j_call: TRBJ2-3
v_call: TRBV28
clone_size: -
d_call: TRBD2
cdr3_aa: CASSSLTTGTSFTDTQYF
cdr3_nt: TGTGCCAGCAGTTCCCTCACAACCGGGACTAGCTTCACAGATACGCAGTATTTT

j_call: TRBJ1-4
v_call: TRBV7-9
clone_size: -
d_call: -
cdr3_aa: CASSLRFPAANEKLFF
cdr3_nt: TGTGCCAGCAGCTTACGGTTCCCGGCGGCTAATGAAAAACTGTTTTTT

j_call: TRBJ1-6
v_call: TRBV7-9
clone_size: -
d_call: -
cdr3_aa: CASSLEGGGQSPLHF
cdr3_nt: TGTGCCAGCAGCTTAGAGGGGGGGGGCCAGTCACCCCTCCACTTT

j_call: TRBJ2-7
v_call: TRBV7-7
clone_size: -
d_call: -
cdr3_aa: CASSQGFGTREQYF
cdr3_nt: TGTGCTAGCAGCCAGGGGTTTGGTACTCGCGAGCAGTACTTC

j_call: TRBJ2-3
v_call: TRBV7-2
clone_size: -
d_call: -
cdr3_aa: CASSLDPPGADTQYF
cdr3_nt: TGTGCCAGCAGCTTAGACCCCCCCGGGGCAGATACGCAGTATTTT

j_call: TRBJ2-3
v_call: TRBV9
clone_size: -
d_call: TRBD2
cdr3_aa: CASSVRIAGSDTQYF
cdr3_nt: TGTGCCAGCAGCGTAAGGATAGCGGGGTCAGATACGCAGTATTTT

j_call: TRBJ1-5
v_call: TRBV3-1/TRBV3-2
clone_size: -
d_call: TRBD1
cdr3_aa: CASSQGGQANSNQPQHF
cdr3_nt: TGTGCCAGCAGCCAAGGAGGACAGGCTAATAGCAATCAGCCCCAGCATTTT

j_call: TRBJ1-1
v_call: TRBV6-5
clone_size: -
d_call: -
cdr3_aa: CASSYSTDAFTEAFF
cdr3_nt: TGTGCCAGCAGTTACTCGACTGATGCTTTTACTGAAGCTTTCTTT

j_call: TRBJ2-1
v_call: TRBV18
clone_size: -
d_call: -
cdr3_aa: CASSRWAGDEQFF
cdr3_nt: TGTGCCAGCTCACGGTGGGCAGGGGACGAGCAGTTCTTC

j_call: TRBJ2-3
v_call: TRBV30
clone_size: -
d_call: -
cdr3_aa: CAWSTAHQYF
cdr3_nt: TGTGCCTGGAGTACAGCCCACCAGTATTTT